The source of this T cell receptor (beta chain) is a study of PD-1 blockade in classical Hodgkin lymphoma. Study background: With a 2-week interval, patients received intravenous nivolumab at 3 mg/kg. Whole-study results and caveats: CD4+ but not CD8+ TCR diversity rose significantly by C4D1. Newly diagnosed patients were said to have less baseline TCR diversity than healthy donors did.

Trimming shortened V by 3 bases and J by 6 bases, and 4 bases separated the two germline ends. Germline values: CDR1 DFQATT, CDR2 SNEGSKA (reference sequence). This CDR3 is built from 10 residues. Concerning this clone itself: Its antigen is still unknown.

All the patients suffered relapse after autologous stem cell transplantation, and brentuximab vedotin exposure differed. The method was immunoSEQ multiplex PCR; TCRdb's version includes in-frame clones alone and lacks a portion of them. The sample lists around 65,000 clones, roughly nine tenths occurring once. The chain couples TRBV20-1 to TRBJ2-3; D ambiguous. This clonotype originated in a human donor with classical Hodgkin lymphoma. Sequenced material: peripheral blood mononuclear cells (PBMCs), taken at baseline. The CDR3: CSASADTQYF. CDR3 sequence (DNA): TGCAGTGCTAGTGCGGATACGCAGTATTTT.